The sequence of this T cell receptor beta chain was determined in a study of T cell repertoires in cytomegalovirus infection. The study, taken as a whole, reports: Individuals carrying CMV plus the relevant HLA were identified by cumulative frequency of public TCR beta families.

TCRdb ran MiXCR on the reads and lists one entry per CDR3 protein. The data show hundreds of thousands of distinct CDR3 sequences, roughly a third seen once. This clonotype was picked up a small number of times. Its specificity is unknown. Germline V gene lookup returns CDR1 SGHTA and CDR2 FQGNSA. The CDR3 sequence is 15 residues long. V lost 4 bases and J lost 7, with 17 bases in between. The chain employs TRBV7-2 and TRBJ2-1; a possible D gene is TRBD2 (7 bases). This TCR was recovered from a human donor in good health (CMV status not recorded). Some clones in this sample may be carry-over from other donors' samples. The sample in question was cultured PBMCs, obtained from culture after CMV antigen stimulation. DNA of the CDR3: TGTGCCAGCAGCTCGCGAAGGGGGGGCAGGAATGAGCAGTTCTTC. It yields the protein CASSSRRGGRNEQFF.